The 20 T cell receptor beta chains reported below all come from one sample, sequenced in a study of early T cells in non-severe SARS-CoV-2 infection. From the 5' RACE reads, TCRdb called clonotypes with MiXCR, one entry per CDR3 protein. The sample has about 22,000 distinct CDR3 sequences, 4.5% to 6% seen once; the top ten hold approximately 4.3%. Sample: whole blood. The receptors shown here come from an adult who was a healthcare worker with PCR-confirmed SARS-CoV-2 infection or an uninfected control (not recorded which).

By share of the sample, this clonotype is medium-sized. The CDR3 nucleotides read TGTGCCAGCAGACTAGGACAGGGCGTCTATAATTCACCCCTCCACTTT. This encodes CASRLGQGVYNSPLHF. The rearrangement links TRBV12-3 or TRBV12-4 to TRBJ1-6, with 8 bases identical to TRBD1. Trimming at V came to 6 bases and at J to 3 bases, leaving 7 bases not matched to a gene. CDR3 length: 16 residues.

This clonotype was detected ten times or more. The V and J genes are TRBV12-3 or TRBV12-4 and TRBJ1-3, with D tentatively TRBD1 (6 bases). This CDR3 region has 17 residues. V lost 4 bases and J 4 bases, leaving 20 bases between the germline ends. The CDR3 reads CASSYFPGAGQGNTIYF. Written as DNA, the CDR3 is TGTGCCAGCAGTTATTTCCCGGGGGCAGGGCAAGGAAACACCATATATTTT.

By frequency in the sample, this clonotype is medium-sized. The chain joins TRBV12-3 or TRBV12-4 to TRBJ2-7; no clear D gene. V shed 2 bases and J shed 5 bases, with 13 bases lying between them. The CDR3 is made up of 14 amino acids. The CDR3 reads CASSLPRLGNEQYF. For the CDR3, the DNA is TGTGCCAGCAGTTTACCGAGACTGGGAAACGAGCAGTACTTC.

This clonotype was observed a few times. The chain links TRBV2 to TRBJ2-2; 9 bases align to TRBD1. V was clipped by 6 bases and J by 5 bases; unmatched bases: 7. Germline CDR1 is SNHLY and CDR2 is FYNNEI. The CDR3 has 15 amino acids. As DNA, the CDR3 is TGTGCCAGCAGCCAACAGGGGGCGAGGACCGGGGAGCTGTTTTTT. Translation: CASSQQGARTGELFF.

This clonotype has a count of ten or more. The chain couples TRBV6-5 to TRBJ1-5; D gene uncertain. The V gene lost 0 bases and the J gene lost 6 bases, with 15 bases spanning the gap. The germline CDR1 and CDR2 sequences are MNHEY and SVGAGI. This CDR3 is 16 amino acids long. The CDR3, as DNA: TGTGCCAGCAGTTACTCGAGCAGTAGGGAAGGTCAGCCCCAGCATTTT. This codes for CASSYSSSREGQPQHF.

The sample holds many counts of this clonotype. The rearrangement links TRBV28 to TRBJ2-2, with 8 bases lining up with TRBD1. V was clipped by 6 bases and J by 8 bases; unmatched bases: 11. In germline, CDR1 is MDHEN, CDR2 SYDVKM. The CDR3 consists of 15 residues. The chain's CDR3 is CASSMVGTGSGELFF. CDR3 nucleotide sequence: TGTGCCAGCAGCATGGTCGGGACAGGCTCTGGGGAGCTGTTTTTT.

This clonotype was detected ten times or more. The gene calls are TRBV29-1 and TRBJ1-1; D perhaps matches TRBD1 (6 bases). This CDR3 is 14 amino acids long. Trimming cost V 6 bases and J 1 base, with 15 bases left between them. Germline V CDR1 and CDR2: SQVTM, ANQGSEA. This chain's CDR3 is CSVSPGHPNTEAFF. For the CDR3, the DNA is TGCAGCGTGTCCCCGGGACACCCGAACACTGAAGCTTTCTTT.

This clonotype was seen many times. This chain joins TRBV6-2 or TRBV6-3 and TRBJ1-6; 7 bases agree with TRBD1. The CDR3 runs to 14 residues. V gave up 0 bases and J gave up 13 bases; unmatched junction bases: 6. The germline CDR1 and CDR2 sequences are MNHEY and SVGEGT. DNA of the CDR3: TGTGCCAGCAGTTACTCGGGACAGACCTTTCCCCTCCACTTT. Protein: CASSYSGQTFPLHF.

This clonotype came up many times. The rearrangement links TRBV4-1 to TRBJ2-2, with D unresolved. This CDR3 is built from 18 residues. Germline V gene data show CDR1 as MGHRA and CDR2 as YSYEKL. With 0 bases removed from V and 0 bases from J, the gap between germline ends came to 14 bases. The CDR3 DNA sequence: TGCGCCAGCAGCCAAGAACCCCTACGAAATGCGAACACCGGGGAGCTGTTTTTT. This codes for CASSQEPLRNANTGELFF.

The CDR3 DNA reads TGTGCCACCTTGAACAGGGCTGGCGCTGAAGCTTTCTTT. As protein: CATLNRAGAEAFF. V and J are TRBV6-1 and TRBJ1-1; possible D gene TRBD1, 6 bases. V lost 10 bases to trimming and J lost 6 bases, with 18 bases between them. In germline, CDR1 is MNHNS, CDR2 SASEGT. The CDR3 spans 13 residues.

This clonotype showed up many times. CDR3 amino acids: CAISDLPGRGNQPQHF. DNA for the CDR3: TGTGCCATCAGTGATCTACCCGGGAGGGGCAATCAGCCCCAGCATTTT. The rearrangement uses TRBV10-3 and TRBJ1-5; no clear D gene. The V end was cut by 3 bases, the J end by 2 bases, with 14 bases between. Germline CDR1 and CDR2: ENHRY and SYGVKD. This CDR3 region has 16 residues.

This clonotype was picked up many times. The chain couples TRBV29-1 to TRBJ1-1; a weak D match, TRBD1 (5 bases). This CDR3 is 13 amino acids long. Germline lookup yields CDR1 SQVTM and CDR2 ANQGSEA. V was pared by 5 bases and J by 3 bases, with 13 bases between. CDR3 bases: TGCAGCGTTCGGGTCAGAGGGGACACTGAAGCTTTCTTT. Amino acid sequence: CSVRVRGDTEAFF.

The CDR3 sequence: CASSLGSGQGNTEAFF. CDR3 nucleotides: TGTGCCAGCAGCTTAGGGTCGGGACAGGGAAACACTGAAGCTTTCTTT. The chain employs TRBV7-6 and TRBJ1-1, with 9 bases aligning to TRBD1. Trimming removed 1 base from V and 2 bases from J; junction bases left unmatched: 5. Germline V gene sequence: CDR1 SGHVS, CDR2 FNYEAQ. The CDR3 runs to 16 residues.

The chain uses TRBV25-1 and TRBJ2-7; D not resolved. Trimming took off 3 bases at V and 7 bases at J, with 13 bases between the two ends. The CDR3 has 13 amino acids. Germline V gene sequence: CDR1 MGHDK, CDR2 SYGVNS. DNA for the CDR3: TGTGCCAGCAGTGAGGGGTCCCTGGAAGAGCAGTACTTC. This sequence encodes CASSEGSLEEQYF.

This clonotype has a count of ten or more. This chain connects TRBV27 to TRBJ2-3; D not resolved. Germline CDR1 reads MNHEY; CDR2 reads SMNVEV (reference sequence). Trimming took 2 bases from V and 8 from J, leaving 11 bases between them. The CDR3 totals 13 residues. CDR3 nucleotide sequence: TGTGCCAGCAGTTTAAGTGGTGCTAGTACGCAGTATTTT. Amino acids: CASSLSGASTQYF.

This clonotype has a handful of counts. This CDR3 is CASSYSRGSYEQYF. In DNA form, the CDR3 reads TGTGCCAGCAGTTACTCGCGGGGATCCTACGAGCAGTACTTC. The chain employs TRBV6-5 and TRBJ2-7; D is possibly TRBD2 (6 bases). The CDR3 has 14 amino acids. The V end lost 0 bases, the J end lost 1 base, and 7 bases lay between the germline ends. The germline CDR1 and CDR2 sequences are MNHEY and SVGAGI.

Ten or more counts support this clonotype. V and J are TRBV2 and TRBJ1-5; no clear D. This CDR3 is 11 amino acids long. The germline V gene has CDR1 SNHLY and CDR2 FYNNEI. Trimming took 4 bases from V and 6 from J, leaving 4 bases between them. CDR3 amino acids: CASSGGQPQHF. The CDR3 DNA sequence: TGTGCCAGCAGTGGCGGTCAGCCCCAGCATTTT.

The chain recombines TRBV12-5 with TRBJ1-1, with no clear D. Germline V gene lookup returns CDR1 LGHNT and CDR2 FRNRAP. Trimming shortened V by 8 bases and J by 1 base, and 8 bases separated the two germline ends. The CDR3 is 12 amino acids. CDR3 DNA sequence: TGTGCTAGTAGAGTGGAGAACACTGAAGCTTTCTTT. Translating it yields CASRVENTEAFF. Together with reference TRBV12-5 and TRBJ1-1, the CDR3 gives the full variable domain: DARVTQTPRHKVTEMGQEVTMRCQPILGHNTVFWYRQTMMQGLELLAYFRNRAPLDDSGMPKDRFSAEMPDATLATLKIQPSEPRDSAVYFCASRVENTEAFFGQGTRLTVV.

The chain joins TRBV4-1 to TRBJ1-2; weak D call: TRBD1 (5 bases). Looked up from germline, CDR1 is MGHRA and CDR2 is YSYEKL. The ends were cut back, 3 bases at V and 4 bases at J, with 15 bases in the middle. The CDR3 runs to 15 residues. The CDR3 nucleotides read TGCGCCAGCAGCCAGGAATCCCGGGACGTCTATGGCTACACCTTC. Translating gives CASSQESRDVYGYTF.

The genes are TRBV6-2 or TRBV6-3 and TRBJ1-5; D perhaps matches TRBD1 (5 bases). V was cut by 0 bases and J by 6 bases, with 9 bases left in between. CDR3 length: 14 amino acids. Germline CDR1 reads MNHEY; CDR2 reads SVGEGT. CDR3 residues: CASSYSGGGQPQHF. Here the CDR3 DNA reads TGTGCCAGCAGTTACTCCGGGGGAGGTCAGCCCCAGCATTTT.